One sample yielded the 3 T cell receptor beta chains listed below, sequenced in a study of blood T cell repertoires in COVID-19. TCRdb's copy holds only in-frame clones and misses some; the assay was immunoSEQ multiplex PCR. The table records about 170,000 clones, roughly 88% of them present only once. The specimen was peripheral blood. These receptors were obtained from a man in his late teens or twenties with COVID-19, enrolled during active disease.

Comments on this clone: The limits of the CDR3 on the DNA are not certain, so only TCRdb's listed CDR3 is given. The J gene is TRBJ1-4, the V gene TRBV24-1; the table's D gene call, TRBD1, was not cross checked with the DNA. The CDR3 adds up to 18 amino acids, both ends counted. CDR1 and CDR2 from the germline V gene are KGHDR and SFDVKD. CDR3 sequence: CATCFGQGSIRTNEKLLF.

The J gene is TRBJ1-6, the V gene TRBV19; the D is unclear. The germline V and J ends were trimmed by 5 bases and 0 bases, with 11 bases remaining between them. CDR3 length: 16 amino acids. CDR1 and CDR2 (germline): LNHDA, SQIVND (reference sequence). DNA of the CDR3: TGTGCCAGTAGTCCTACTGCAAGCTCCTATAATTCACCCCTCCACTTT. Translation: CASSPTASSYNSPLHF.

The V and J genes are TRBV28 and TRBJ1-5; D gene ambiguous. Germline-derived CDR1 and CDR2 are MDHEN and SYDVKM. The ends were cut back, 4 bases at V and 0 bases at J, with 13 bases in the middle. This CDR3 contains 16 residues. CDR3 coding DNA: TGTGCCAGCAGTTCCTCGCGCACCGATAGCAATCAGCCCCAGCATTTT. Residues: CASSSSRTDSNQPQHF.